The text below deals with one T cell receptor beta chain. This record belongs to a study of T cell responses to AZD1222 COVID-19 vaccine. This CDR3 has 17 residues. Trimming took 5 bases from V and 4 from J; bases not matched to a gene: 11. Germline V gene lookup returns CDR1 MRHNA and CDR2 SNTAGT. Profiled with immunoSEQ multiplex PCR; TCRdb holds only in-frame clones, not every one. The data hold roughly 81,000 clones, with around 86% observed a single time. The genes are TRBV6-4 and TRBJ2-5, with TRBD2 matching over 12 bases. This specimen was peripheral blood, taken on day 0 of AZD1222 vaccination. This TCR was recovered from an adult in good health. The CDR3, as DNA: TGTGCCAGCAGTTTCCGTTCGACTAGCGGGAGAGGAGAGACCCAGTACTTC. Its translation: CASSFRSTSGRGETQYF.